Each of the 3 T cell receptor beta chains below was sequenced from the same sample in a study of regulatory T cells in long-lasting Graves disease. To make TCR beta libraries, researchers used iRepertoire HTBI primers and Arm-PCR of CDR3 regions. TCRdb recomputed calls from the multiplex PCR reads with MiXCR, one row per CDR3 protein. The table has some 470,000 distinct CDR3 sequences, about 22% seen once. Time point defined: persistent/refractory GD, antithyroid drugs over 5 years with positive TRAb. RNA extracted from PBMCs served as the sequencing template. Sequenced here: peripheral blood mononuclear cells (PBMCs), sampled when the disease was refractory, from a patient treated with antithyroid drugs. Every receptor here comes from a female donor with Graves disease.

This clonotype came up many times. The rearrangement uses TRBV9 and TRBJ2-7, with a possible D match to TRBD2 (6 bases). This CDR3 comprises 16 residues. V was pared by 0 bases and J by 1 base, with 14 bases between. Germline CDR1 SGDLS, CDR2 YYNGEE. The CDR3 region is CASSVGGSGLSYEQYF. CDR3 nucleotides: TGTGCCAGCAGCGTAGGGGGTAGCGGACTATCCTACGAGCAGTACTTC.

This clonotype was detected once. A read error may account for a junction end that differs from germline. V and J are TRBV29-1 and TRBJ2-5; D possibly uses TRBD1 or TRBD2 (5 bases each). The germline CDR1 and CDR2 sequences are SQVTM and ANQGSEA. The CDR3 has 15 amino acids. The CDR3 is CSVELRGVPQETQYF. The CDR3 nucleotides read TGCAGCGTTGAATTACGGGGCGTCCCTCAAGAGACCCAGTATTTC. Using reference TRBV29-1 and TRBJ2-5 for the parts outside the CDR3, the full variable domain is SAVISQKPSRDICQRGTSLTIQCQVDSQVTMMFWYRQQPGQSLTLIATANQGSEATYESGFVIDKFPISRPNLTFSTLTVSNMSPEDSSIYLCSVELRGVPQETQYFGPGTRLLVL.

This clonotype has only one observation. The chain is built from TRBV2 and TRBJ2-1, with 11 bases matching TRBD1. The CDR3 is made up of 15 amino acids. Looked up from germline, CDR1 is SNHLY and CDR2 is FYNNEI. Trimming cost V 8 bases and J 8 bases; bases outside gene matches: 11. The CDR3 sequence: CASSSLGQGGDEQFF. CDR3 sequence (DNA): TGTGCCAGCTCATCCTTGGGACAGGGGGGCGATGAGCAGTTCTTC.